The 30 T cell receptor beta chains below come from one sample, sequenced in a study of lymphopenia after photon versus proton radiotherapy. This table comes from immunoSEQ multiplex PCR, and its TCRdb copy is limited to in-frame clones, with some not included. The sample records 150,000 or so clones, approximately 86% being singletons. The input for sequencing was peripheral blood, taken from a patient treated with photon-based radiotherapy. The receptors originated from a man aged 50-59 years with gastric cancer.

The V and J genes are TRBV19 and TRBJ1-2; D gene unclear. The V and J ends lost 7 bases and 6 bases respectively, with 15 bases between them. CDR3 size: 13 residues. Germline V gene sequence: CDR1 LNHDA, CDR2 SQIVND (reference sequence). CDR3 in DNA: TGTGCCAGTACCCTGGACGTCCGGCATGGCTACACCTTC. Translated: CASTLDVRHGYTF.

This chain connects TRBV29-1 to TRBJ1-2; D is unclear. CDR1 is SQVTM, CDR2 ANQGSEA, per germline. V was shortened by 0 bases and J by 7 bases, with 3 bases between the two germline ends. This CDR3 has 10 amino acids. The CDR3 nucleotides are TGCAGCGTTGAAGAAGGTGGCTACACCTTC. Residues: CSVEEGGYTF.

The V gene is TRBV14, the J gene TRBJ2-1; the match to TRBD2 covers 11 bases. CDR1 SGHDN and CDR2 FVKESK come from the germline V gene. The CDR3 covers 15 residues. V lost 5 bases to trimming and J lost 6 bases; unmatched junction nucleotides: 6. The CDR3 region has the DNA TGTGCCAGCAGCAAACTAGCGGGAGTATCCAATGAGCAGTTCTTC. This gives the protein CASSKLAGVSNEQFF.

The chain uses TRBV30 and TRBJ2-2; tentative D call: TRBD2 (5 bases). Germline V gene data show CDR1 as GTSNPN and CDR2 as SVGIG (reference sequence). V lost 3 bases and J lost 0, with 5 bases in between. This CDR3 spans 13 amino acids. CDR3 sequence (DNA): TGTGCCTGGAGGGACTCGAACACCGGGGAGCTGTTTTTT. Translation gives CAWRDSNTGELFF.

V usage is TRBV18 and J usage is TRBJ2-5; TRBD1 matches at 8 bases. V was clipped by 5 bases and J by 4 bases; unmatched bases: 6. CDR3 size: 14 residues. Germline loops: CDR1 KGHSH, CDR2 LQKENI. CDR3 loop: CASSSGQGAETQYF. For the CDR3, the DNA is TGTGCCAGCTCATCTGGACAGGGCGCAGAGACCCAGTACTTC.

The chain recombines TRBV5-1 with TRBJ2-2; D remains ambiguous. The CDR3 is 12 amino acids. Germline V gene lookup returns CDR1 SGHRS and CDR2 YFSETQ. The ends were cut back, 3 bases at V and 3 bases at J, with 3 bases in the middle. The CDR3 nucleotides read TGCGCCAGCAGCTACGACACCGGGGAGCTGTTTTTT. This sequence encodes CASSYDTGELFF.

This chain links TRBV4-3 with TRBJ2-1; 8 nucleotides line up with TRBD1. Germline lookup yields CDR1 LGHNA and CDR2 YSLEER. V lost 3 bases, J lost 2 bases, and 3 bases stayed unmatched. The CDR3 loop spans 15 amino acids. For the CDR3, the DNA is TGCGCCAGCAGCCAGGGACAGGTACCCTACAATGAGCAGTTCTTC. This codes for CASSQGQVPYNEQFF.

The rearrangement joins TRBV6-1 to TRBJ2-1, with TRBD1 matching 7 bases. The CDR3 is 14 amino acids. V was clipped by 4 bases and J by 4 bases; unmatched bases: 4. CDR1 and CDR2 from the germline V gene are MNHNS and SASEGT. CDR3 amino acids: CASSAGTDYNEQFF. In nucleotides, the CDR3 is TGTGCCAGCAGTGCCGGGACAGATTACAATGAGCAGTTCTTC.

The chain links TRBV5-1 to TRBJ2-1; 9 bases align to TRBD2. CDR3 size: 17 residues. Trimming at V came to 2 bases and at J to 0 bases, leaving 6 bases not matched to a gene. Germline CDR1 and CDR2: SGHRS and YFSETQ. This chain's CDR3 is CASSLRGSGSSYNEQFF. In DNA form, the CDR3 reads TGCGCCAGCAGCTTACGGGGTAGCGGGAGCTCCTACAATGAGCAGTTCTTC.

The genes are TRBV27 and TRBJ2-1; possibly TRBD2 for D (6 bases). Trimming pared 6 bases from V and 10 bases from J, leaving 16 bases between. The germline gives CDR1 MNHEY, CDR2 SMNVEV (reference sequence). The CDR3 extends over 13 amino acids. Here the CDR3 reads CASRLENGGEQFF. CDR3 DNA: TGTGCCAGCAGACTCGAAAATGGAGGGGAGCAGTTCTTC.

The chain has TRBV6-1 and TRBJ2-7; possibly TRBD1 for D (6 bases). The CDR3 extends over 13 amino acids. The V gene's germline CDR1 is MNHNS and CDR2 SASEGT. V was trimmed by 9 bases and J by 3 bases, leaving 15 bases between them. The chain's CDR3 is CASTGTSVYEQYF. CDR3 coding DNA: TGTGCCAGTACCGGGACATCAGTCTACGAGCAGTACTTC.

The chain combines TRBV6-1 with TRBJ1-3, with TRBD1 as a possible D gene (6 bases). The CDR3 loop spans 14 amino acids. Trimming left V 7 bases short and J 2 bases short, with 12 bases between. Germline CDR1 is MNHNS and CDR2 is SASEGT. The CDR3 protein is CASTSGETGNTIYF. The CDR3 DNA reads as TGTGCCAGCACCTCAGGGGAAACTGGAAACACCATATATTTT.

The chain has TRBV28 and TRBJ1-2, with unresolved D. The CDR3 is 13 amino acids. Germline assignment: CDR1 MDHEN and CDR2 SYDVKM. V was cut by 8 bases and J by 5 bases, with 15 bases left in between. CDR3 sequence (DNA): TGTGCCAGCCGACCCGACGGCCCGTATGGCTACACCTTC. Protein sequence: CASRPDGPYGYTF.

The chain carries TRBV11-2 and TRBJ2-1, with 12 bases that match TRBD2. Germline V gives CDR1 SGHAT, CDR2 FQNNGV. CDR3 length: 17 amino acids. V dropped 5 bases and J dropped 8; count of bases not matched to a gene: 13. CDR3 amino acids: CASSLGASGRALDEQFF. DNA of the CDR3: TGTGCCAGCAGCCTGGGGGCTAGCGGGAGGGCCCTCGATGAGCAGTTCTTC.

The chain employs TRBV11-3 and TRBJ1-2; D perhaps matches TRBD1 (5 bases). The CDR3 loop spans 13 amino acids. Germline CDR1 reads SGHNT; CDR2 reads YENEEA. Trimming removed 4 bases at V and 2 bases at J, with 8 bases between. Here the CDR3 DNA reads TGTGCCAGCAGCTCCCGGGGGAACTATGGCTACACCTTC. This codes for CASSSRGNYGYTF. The variable domain in full, with the rest retrieved from reference TRBV11-3 and TRBJ1-2, is EAGVVQSPRYKIIEKKQPVAFWCNPISGHNTLYWYLQNLGQGPELLIRYENEEAVDDSQLPKDRFSAERLKGVDSTLKIQPAELGDSAVYLCASSSRGNYGYTFGSGTRLTVV.

The V gene is TRBV4-1, the J gene TRBJ2-5, with D perhaps matching TRBD2 (6 bases). V lost 3 bases to trimming and J lost 3 bases, with 14 bases between them. The CDR3 contains 15 residues. CDR1 is MGHRA, CDR2 YSYEKL, per germline. CDR3 nucleotides: TGCGCCAGCAGCCACCCGTCGGGAGTTGAAGAGACCCAGTACTTC. It specifies CASSHPSGVEETQYF.

The chain is built from TRBV30 and TRBJ2-5; TRBD1 agrees at 7 bases. After removal of 1 base from V and 1 base from J, the junction contained 3 bases not matched to a gene. Per germline, CDR1 GTSNPN and CDR2 SVGIG (reference sequence). CDR3 size: 14 residues. The CDR3 nucleotides are TGTGCCTGGAGTGCCAGACAGGGCCAAGAGACCCAGTACTTC. Its translation: CAWSARQGQETQYF. Using reference TRBV30 and TRBJ2-5 for the parts outside the CDR3, the full variable domain is SQTIHQWPATLVQPVGSPLSLECTVEGTSNPNLYWYRQAAGRGLQLLFYSVGIGQISSEVPQNLSASRPQDRQFILSSKKLLLSDSGFYLCAWSARQGQETQYFGPGTRLLVL.

The chain carries TRBV10-1 and TRBJ2-7; 8 bases agree with TRBD2. V gave up 2 bases and J gave up 0 bases; unmatched junction bases: 3. This CDR3 contains 15 residues. Germline V gene sequence: CDR1 WNHNN, CDR2 SYGVQD (reference sequence). The CDR3 here is CASSEKRESSYEQYF. CDR3 in DNA: TGCGCCAGCAGTGAGAAGCGGGAGTCCTCCTACGAGCAGTACTTC.

The rearrangement links TRBV9 to TRBJ2-1, with D perhaps being TRBD1 or TRBD2 (6 bases each). CDR1 is SGDLS, CDR2 YYNGEE, per germline. The CDR3 totals 15 residues. V lost 0 bases to trimming and J lost 2 bases, with 9 bases between them. In DNA form, the CDR3 reads TGTGCCAGCAGCGTAGAGGGGGGAACCTACAATGAGCAGTTCTTC. Protein sequence: CASSVEGGTYNEQFF.

V usage is TRBV5-5 and J usage is TRBJ2-6; D is undetermined. The germline V gene has CDR1 SGHKS and CDR2 YYEKEE (reference sequence). Trimming took off 4 bases at V and 4 bases at J, with 6 bases between the two ends. This CDR3 comprises 13 residues. CDR3: CASSRTGANVLTF. The DNA of the CDR3 is TGTGCCAGCAGCCGAACCGGGGCCAACGTCCTGACTTTC.

This chain uses TRBV7-2 with TRBJ2-7; D gene unclear. Germline V gene lookup returns CDR1 SGHTA and CDR2 FQGNSA. Trimming shortened V by 0 bases and J by 9 bases, and 12 bases separated the two germline ends. The CDR3 covers 13 residues. The CDR3 DNA sequence: TGTGCCAGCAGCTTAGCGTCGGCAGACGTGCAGTACTTC. It specifies CASSLASADVQYF. Drawing the rest from reference TRBV7-2 and TRBJ2-7, the complete variable domain is GAGVSQSPSNKVTEKGKDVELRCDPISGHTALYWYRQSLGQGLEFLIYFQGNSAPDKSGLPSDRFSAERTGGSVSTLTIQRTQQEDSAVYLCASSLASADVQYFGPGTRLTVT.

J is TRBJ2-7 and V is TRBV2; 11 bases agree with TRBD1. Germline CDR1 is SNHLY and CDR2 is FYNNEI. V lost 9 bases to trimming and J lost 5 bases; unmatched junction nucleotides: 12. CDR3 length: 15 amino acids. The CDR3 spells CASPPAGQGAHEQYF. Here the CDR3 DNA reads TGTGCCAGTCCCCCCGCCGGACAGGGGGCCCACGAGCAGTACTTC.

The CDR3, as DNA: TGTGCCAGTAAGGAGAGGGAAGCTGGAAACACCATATATTTT. It yields the protein CASKEREAGNTIYF. The chain links TRBV19 to TRBJ1-3, with D hard to call. The CDR3 sequence is 14 residues long. V lost 7 bases and J 2 bases, leaving 12 bases between the germline ends. Germline CDR1 reads LNHDA; CDR2 reads SQIVND (reference sequence).

The J gene is TRBJ1-2, the V gene TRBV7-6; 8 positions match TRBD1. The CDR3 length is 14 residues. Looked up from germline, CDR1 is SGHVS and CDR2 is FNYEAQ. After removal of 5 bases from V and 4 bases from J, the junction contained 6 bases not matched to a gene. The CDR3 nucleotides read TGTGCCAGCAGCCCGGGACAGGTTGGCTATGGCTACACCTTC. Translating gives CASSPGQVGYGYTF.

The CDR3 loop is CASSLVRDSEAFF. The CDR3 region has the DNA TGTGCCAGCAGCTTAGTCCGGGACAGTGAAGCTTTCTTT. The genes are TRBV28 and TRBJ1-1; 7 positions match TRBD1. Germline V gene lookup returns CDR1 MDHEN and CDR2 SYDVKM. The J segment lost 7 bases and the V segment lost 6 bases, leaving 8 bases of the junction unmatched. CDR3 length: 13 residues.

The gene calls are TRBV19 and TRBJ2-1, with 9 nucleotides matching TRBD1. J lost 10 bases, V lost 8 bases, and 6 bases had no gene match. Germline values: CDR1 LNHDA, CDR2 SQIVND (reference sequence). CDR3 length: 12 amino acids. CDR3 residues: CASGQGRVEQFF. In nucleotides, the CDR3 is TGTGCCAGTGGACAGGGGCGGGTCGAGCAGTTCTTC.

The J gene is TRBJ1-4, the V gene TRBV5-6, with 8 positions matching TRBD1. The CDR3 loop spans 18 amino acids. Germline-derived CDR1 and CDR2 are SGHDT and YYEEEE. The ends lost 0 bases at V and 7 bases at J; junction bases unmatched: 14. CDR3 amino acids: CASSLGGPGGSSLEKLFF. For the CDR3, the DNA is TGTGCCAGCAGCTTGGGGGGCCCAGGGGGCAGTTCGCTTGAAAAACTGTTTTTT.

The V call is TRBV11-3, the J call TRBJ2-7; tentative D call: TRBD2 (5 bases). This CDR3 is 13 amino acids long. Trimming pared 5 bases from V and 7 bases from J, leaving 15 bases between. Germline V gene data show CDR1 as SGHNT and CDR2 as YENEEA. The CDR3 here is CASSTGPTGEQYF. The CDR3 nucleotides are TGTGCCAGCAGCACCGGGCCGACGGGGGAGCAGTACTTC. Variable domain in full (rest from reference TRBV11-3 and TRBJ2-7): EAGVVQSPRYKIIEKKQPVAFWCNPISGHNTLYWYLQNLGQGPELLIRYENEEAVDDSQLPKDRFSAERLKGVDSTLKIQPAELGDSAVYLCASSTGPTGEQYFGPGTRLTVT.

This chain joins TRBV28 and TRBJ1-2; no clear D gene. Germline V gene lookup returns CDR1 MDHEN and CDR2 SYDVKM. The V gene lost 2 bases and the J gene lost 7 bases, with 8 bases spanning the gap. CDR3 size: 12 residues. CDR3 nucleotides: TGTGCCAGCAGTTTACGCCTTATTGGCTACACCTTC. As protein: CASSLRLIGYTF.

V and J are TRBV5-1 and TRBJ2-2, with D tentatively TRBD2 (6 bases). Trimming took off 0 bases at V and 5 bases at J, with 8 bases between the two ends. Germline V gene data show CDR1 as SGHRS and CDR2 as YFSETQ. This CDR3 comprises 14 residues. CDR3 sequence (DNA): TGCGCCAGCAGCTTGGTGGCGGGGACCGGGGAGCTGTTTTTT. This sequence encodes CASSLVAGTGELFF.